A single sample gave rise to the 2 T cell receptor beta chains below, sequenced in a study of T cells in Graves' hyperthyroidism and ophthalmopathy (dated 2019 in TCRdb). Library preparation employed multiplex PCR. The data were produced on an Illumina HiSeq 2000. Amplification of TCR beta CDR3 regions was carried out from RNA transcripts. For the first round of RT-PCR on the TCR CDR3, the HTBI primer set was used together with the Qiagen OneStep RT-PCR kit. TCRdb trimmed public reads at Q25 via fastp, called clones via MiXCR and kept in-frame beta chains. A single entry per CDR3 protein holds the most common genes and DNA from its merged rows. This sample holds roughly 500,000 distinct CDR3 sequences; about 43% were observed only once. 15% to 20% of the sample is in the top ten clones. Sequencing was carried out using peripheral blood or thyroid tissue (not recorded which). Receptors were obtained from an adult woman with Graves' disease, either hyperthyroidism or ophthalmopathy (not recorded which).

V usage is TRBV25-1 and J usage is TRBJ1-6; tentatively, D is TRBD1 (6 bases). Germline V gene sequence: CDR1 MGHDK, CDR2 SYGVNS. CDR3 length: 15 amino acids. V gave up 6 bases and J gave up 3 bases, with 12 bases separating them. CDR3 bases: TGTGCCAGCAGCGAGGGACATAACTATAATTCACCCCTCCACTTT. It codes for CASSEGHNYNSPLHF.

This chain joins TRBV7-3 and TRBJ1-5, with D tentatively TRBD1 (6 bases). The CDR3 is 16 amino acids. With 4 bases removed from V and 0 bases from J, the gap between germline ends came to 13 bases. Germline values: CDR1 SGHTA, CDR2 FQGTGA. DNA of the CDR3: TGTGCCAGCAGCTCCGGACAGAAATATAGCAATCAGCCCCAGCATTTT. Its translation is CASSSGQKYSNQPQHF.